This TCR beta chain was identified during a study of shared clonotypes between healthy human individuals. About the research overall: A few men and two women, aged 18 to 49, were donors. Regarding the study as a whole: Only a few donors were included, so the genetic and exposure-history diversity represented was limited. Rarefaction gave evidence that sorted-subset sequencing remained incomplete despite large depth.

A CD45RA-negative memory subset and a CD45RA+ naive subset were separated from the CD4+ cells. Sequencing was performed with immunoSEQ multiplex PCR; in TCRdb, only in-frame clones are kept and a portion is missing. The sample has about 2.5 million clones; around 90% are singletons. For this clone: The antigen is undetermined.

Sample: naive CD4+ T cells from PBMCs. Documented subset: CD45RA+ positively selected. This TCR derives from a young man in good health. Some clones in this sample may be carry-over from other donors' samples.

The CDR3 sequence: CAWSQGKEQYF. The CDR3 coding sequence is TGTGCCTGGAGCCAGGGGAAGGAGCAGTACTTC. This rearrangement joins TRBV30 to TRBJ2-7; D might be TRBD1 (6 bases). Looked up from germline, CDR1 is GTSNPN and CDR2 is SVGIG (reference sequence). Trimming removed 3 bases at V and 7 bases at J, with 10 bases between. The CDR3 loop spans 11 amino acids.